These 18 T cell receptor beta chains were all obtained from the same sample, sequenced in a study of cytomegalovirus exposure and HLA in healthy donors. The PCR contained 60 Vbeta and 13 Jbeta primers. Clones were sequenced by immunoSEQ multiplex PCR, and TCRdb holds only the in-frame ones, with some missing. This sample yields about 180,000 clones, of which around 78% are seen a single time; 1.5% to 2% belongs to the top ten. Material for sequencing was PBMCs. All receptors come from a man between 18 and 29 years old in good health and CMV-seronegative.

CDR3 region: CASSFAGHGYTF. The CDR3 nucleotides are TGTGCCAGCAGTTTCGCAGGGCACGGCTACACCTTC. The chain couples TRBV6-5 to TRBJ1-2; D is possibly TRBD1 (5 bases). The germline V gene has CDR1 MNHEY and CDR2 SVGAGI. Trimming removed 4 bases at V and 8 bases at J, with 11 bases between. This CDR3 has 12 amino acids.

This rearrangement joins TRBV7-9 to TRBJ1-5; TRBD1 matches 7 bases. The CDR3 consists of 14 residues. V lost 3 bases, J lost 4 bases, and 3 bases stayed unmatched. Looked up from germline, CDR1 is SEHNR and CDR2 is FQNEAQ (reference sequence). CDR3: CASSFGQANQPQHF. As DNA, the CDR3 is TGTGCCAGCAGCTTTGGACAGGCAAATCAGCCCCAGCATTTT. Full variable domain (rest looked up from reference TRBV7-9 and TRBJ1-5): DTGVSQNPRHKITKRGQNVTFRCDPISEHNRLYWYRQTLGQGPEFLTYFQNEAQLEKSRLLSDRFSAERPKGSFSTLEIQRTEQGDSAMYLCASSFGQANQPQHFGDGTRLSIL.

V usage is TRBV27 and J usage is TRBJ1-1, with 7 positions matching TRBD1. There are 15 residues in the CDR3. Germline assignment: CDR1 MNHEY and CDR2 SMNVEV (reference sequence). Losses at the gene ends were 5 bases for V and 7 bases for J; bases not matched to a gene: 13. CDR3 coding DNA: TGTGCCAGCAGTCCCGCAACAGGGGCCCTCTGTGAAGCTTTCTTT. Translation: CASSPATGALCEAFF.

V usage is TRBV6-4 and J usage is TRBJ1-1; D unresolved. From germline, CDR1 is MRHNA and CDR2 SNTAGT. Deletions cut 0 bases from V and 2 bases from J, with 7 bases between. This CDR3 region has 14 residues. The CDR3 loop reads CASSDSAGNTEAFF. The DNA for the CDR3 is TGTGCCAGCAGTGACTCCGCGGGAAACACTGAAGCTTTCTTT.

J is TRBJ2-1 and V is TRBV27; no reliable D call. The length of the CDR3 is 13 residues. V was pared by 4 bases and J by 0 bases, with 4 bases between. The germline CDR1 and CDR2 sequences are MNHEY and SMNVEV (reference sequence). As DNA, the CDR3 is TGTGCCAGCAGTTCCCTCTCCTACAATGAGCAGTTCTTC. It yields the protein CASSSLSYNEQFF.

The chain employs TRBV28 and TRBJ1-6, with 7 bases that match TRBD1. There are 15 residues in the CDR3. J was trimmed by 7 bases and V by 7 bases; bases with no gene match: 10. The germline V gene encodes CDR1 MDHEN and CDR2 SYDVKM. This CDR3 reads CASIEGGRGNSPLHF. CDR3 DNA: TGTGCCAGCATCGAAGGTGGCAGGGGGAATTCACCCCTCCACTTT.

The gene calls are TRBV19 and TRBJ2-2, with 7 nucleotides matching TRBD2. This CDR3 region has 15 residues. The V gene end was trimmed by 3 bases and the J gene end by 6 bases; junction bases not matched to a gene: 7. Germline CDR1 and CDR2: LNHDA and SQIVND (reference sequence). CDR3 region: CASSINTGRAGELFF. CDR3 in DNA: TGTGCCAGTAGTATTAACACGGGGAGGGCCGGGGAGCTGTTTTTT.

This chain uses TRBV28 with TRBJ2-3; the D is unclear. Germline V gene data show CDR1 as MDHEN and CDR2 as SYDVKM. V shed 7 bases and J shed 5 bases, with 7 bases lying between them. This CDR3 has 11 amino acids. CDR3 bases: TGTGCCAGCACCGCACAAGATACGCAGTATTTT. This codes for CASTAQDTQYF.

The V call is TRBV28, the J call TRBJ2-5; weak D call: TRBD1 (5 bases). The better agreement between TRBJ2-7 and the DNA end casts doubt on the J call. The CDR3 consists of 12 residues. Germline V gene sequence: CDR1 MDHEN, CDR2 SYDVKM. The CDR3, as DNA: TGTGCCAGCAGTTCAGGACAATACGAGCAGTACTTC. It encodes CASSSGQYEQYF.

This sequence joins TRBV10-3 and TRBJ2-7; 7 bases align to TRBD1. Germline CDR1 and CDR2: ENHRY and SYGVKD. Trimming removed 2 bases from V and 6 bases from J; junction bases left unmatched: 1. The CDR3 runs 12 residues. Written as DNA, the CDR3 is TGTGCCATCAGTGAGGAGGGGGCCGAGCAGTACTTC. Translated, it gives CAISEEGAEQYF.

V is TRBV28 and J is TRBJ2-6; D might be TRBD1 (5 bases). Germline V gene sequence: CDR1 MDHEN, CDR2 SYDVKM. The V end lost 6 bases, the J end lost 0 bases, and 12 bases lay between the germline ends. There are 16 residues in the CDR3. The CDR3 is CASRTRQSSGANVLTF. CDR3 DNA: TGTGCCAGCAGGACCCGACAGAGCTCTGGGGCCAACGTCCTGACTTTC.

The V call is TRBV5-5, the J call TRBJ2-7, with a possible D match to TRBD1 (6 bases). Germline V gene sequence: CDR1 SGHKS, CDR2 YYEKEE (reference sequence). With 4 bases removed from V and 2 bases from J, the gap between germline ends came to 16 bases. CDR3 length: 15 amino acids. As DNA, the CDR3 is TGTGCCAGCAGCAAGGTGACAGGAAATGCCTACGAGCAGTACTTC. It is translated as CASSKVTGNAYEQYF.

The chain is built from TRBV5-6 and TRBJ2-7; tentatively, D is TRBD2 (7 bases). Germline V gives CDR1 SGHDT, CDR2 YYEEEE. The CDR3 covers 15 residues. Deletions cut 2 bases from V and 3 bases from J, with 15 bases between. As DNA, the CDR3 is TGTGCCAGCAGCTTAGGGGGAGGGAGGGTCTACGAGCAGTACTTC. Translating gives CASSLGGGRVYEQYF.

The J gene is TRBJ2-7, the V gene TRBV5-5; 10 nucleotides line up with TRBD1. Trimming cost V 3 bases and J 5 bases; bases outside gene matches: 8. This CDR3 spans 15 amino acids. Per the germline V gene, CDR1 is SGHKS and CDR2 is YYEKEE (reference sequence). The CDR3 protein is CASSSLRDRGHEQYF. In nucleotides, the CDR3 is TGTGCCAGCAGCTCCCTCCGGGACAGGGGTCACGAGCAGTACTTC.

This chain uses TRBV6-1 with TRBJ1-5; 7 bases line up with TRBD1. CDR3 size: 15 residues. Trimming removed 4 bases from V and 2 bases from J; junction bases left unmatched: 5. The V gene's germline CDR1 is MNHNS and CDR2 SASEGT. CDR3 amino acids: CASSVGTAGNQPQHF. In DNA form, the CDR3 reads TGTGCCAGCAGTGTGGGGACAGCCGGCAATCAGCCCCAGCATTTT.

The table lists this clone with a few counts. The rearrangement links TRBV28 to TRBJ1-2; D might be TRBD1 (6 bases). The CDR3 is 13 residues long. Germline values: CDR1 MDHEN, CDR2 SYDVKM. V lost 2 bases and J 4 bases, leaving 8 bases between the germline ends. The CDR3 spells CASSLRGGYGYTF. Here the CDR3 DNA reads TGTGCCAGCAGTTTAAGGGGGGGCTATGGCTACACCTTC.

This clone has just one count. DNA of the CDR3: TGTGCCAGCAGCACCACCGGGACTAGCGGGAGACTGAATGAGCAGTTCTTC. Amino acids: CASSTTGTSGRLNEQFF. The V and J genes are TRBV7-9 and TRBJ2-1; 14 bases are a match to TRBD2. This CDR3 spans 17 amino acids. J gave up 7 bases and V 5 bases, and 10 bases lay outside the gene matches. Germline loops: CDR1 SEHNR, CDR2 FQNEAQ (reference sequence).

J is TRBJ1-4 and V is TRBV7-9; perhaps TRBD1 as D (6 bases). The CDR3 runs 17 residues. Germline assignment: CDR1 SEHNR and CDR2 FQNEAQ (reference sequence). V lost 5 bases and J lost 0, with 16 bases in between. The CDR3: CASSDTRTATTNEKLFF. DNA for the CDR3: TGTGCCAGCAGCGACACGAGGACAGCAACAACTAATGAAAAACTGTTTTTT.